This T cell receptor beta chain was documented in a study of long-term antiretroviral therapy in people with HIV. The assay used was immunoSEQ (version v3.0), run at survey level. Repertoires were generated with immunoSEQ multiplex PCR, while TCRdb's copy carries only in-frame clones and drops some. The table lists around 25,000 clones, 70% to 90% of them singletons. The sequenced sample was unsorted PBMCs, obtained more than 4.3 years after starting antiretroviral therapy. The sequence derives from a man aged 25-40 years with HIV.

In DNA form, the CDR3 reads TGCAGCGTTGAGATTGTGGGAGGGGGCGCAGATACGCAGTATTTT. It codes for CSVEIVGGGADTQYF. V and J are TRBV29-1 and TRBJ2-3, with D perhaps assigned TRBD1 or TRBD2 (7 bases each). Germline V gene sequence: CDR1 SQVTM, CDR2 ANQGSEA. The length of the CDR3 is 15 residues. Deletions cut 3 bases from V and 4 bases from J, with 17 bases between.